The 31 T cell receptor beta chains presented below share a single source sample, sequenced in a study of OX40 agonist ivuxolimab in advanced cancers. Clones were sequenced by immunoSEQ multiplex PCR, and TCRdb holds only the in-frame ones, with some missing. The sample carries over 95,000 clones, more than 85% recorded once. This sample comprised CD4+ or CD8+ T cells sorted from blood, obtained in a trial of the OX40 agonist ivuxolimab. These receptors all come from an adult with an advanced solid tumor such as melanoma, head and neck, liver or kidney cancer.

V is TRBV5-4 and J is TRBJ2-1; D ambiguous. V lost 1 base and J lost 8, with 13 bases in between. The CDR3 is made up of 14 amino acids. Germline loops: CDR1 SGHNT, CDR2 YYREEE (reference sequence). This CDR3 is CASSLSSFRDEQFF. The CDR3 nucleotides read TGTGCCAGCAGCTTGAGTAGTTTTCGCGATGAGCAGTTCTTC.

The genes are TRBV4-3 and TRBJ2-7; no definite D call. The CDR3 consists of 14 residues. The V gene's germline CDR1 is LGHNA and CDR2 YSLEER. V was trimmed by 0 bases and J by 2 bases, leaving 8 bases between them. The CDR3: CASSQDSATYEQYF. The CDR3 DNA is TGCGCCAGCAGCCAAGACAGTGCGACCTACGAGCAGTACTTC.

J is TRBJ2-3 and V is TRBV2, with 10 bases matching TRBD2. This CDR3 spans 19 amino acids. Trimming at V came to 1 base and at J to 0 bases, leaving 10 bases not matched to a gene. Germline values: CDR1 SNHLY, CDR2 FYNNEI. The CDR3 DNA sequence: TGTGCCAGCAGTGAAGGGAGGACTAGCGGACTGTTTAGCACAGATACGCAGTATTTT. This sequence encodes CASSEGRTSGLFSTDTQYF.

In DNA form, the CDR3 reads TGTGCCAGCAGTTTTGCTAGTCTCGGGGAGCTGTTTTTT. It codes for CASSFASLGELFF. The chain recombines TRBV28 with TRBJ2-2; D not certain. CDR1 is MDHEN and CDR2 is SYDVKM in the germline V gene. The CDR3 consists of 13 residues. Deletions cut 3 bases from V and 7 bases from J, with 9 bases between.

This clone was detected once. The V call is TRBV11-2, the J call TRBJ2-1, with D maybe TRBD2 (6 bases). V was trimmed by 2 bases and J by 10 bases, leaving 18 bases between them. Germline CDR1 is SGHAT and CDR2 is FQNNGV. The CDR3 sequence is 15 residues long. CDR3 region: CASSLWSGAGSEQFF. The CDR3 region has the DNA TGTGCCAGCAGCTTATGGAGCGGAGCGGGTAGCGAGCAGTTCTTC.

This chain uses TRBV11-2 with TRBJ1-1; D possibly corresponds to TRBD1 (5 bases). Trimming pared 1 base from V and 3 bases from J, leaving 12 bases between. The CDR3 runs to 15 residues. Germline V gives CDR1 SGHAT, CDR2 FQNNGV. CDR3 in amino acids: CASSLVVRVHTEAFF. In DNA form, the CDR3 reads TGTGCCAGCAGCTTAGTTGTCAGGGTCCACACTGAAGCTTTCTTT.

The chain has TRBV27 and TRBJ2-7; TRBD1 aligns across 8 bases. V gave up 10 bases and J gave up 5 bases; unmatched junction bases: 13. CDR1 and CDR2 (germline): MNHEY, SMNVEV (reference sequence). The CDR3 extends over 14 amino acids. CDR3 DNA: TGTGCCAATCGGATTTCCGGGACAGGACACGAGCAGTACTTC. Encoded protein: CANRISGTGHEQYF.

The chain joins TRBV7-9 to TRBJ2-3; D is undetermined. Germline-derived CDR1 and CDR2 are SEHNR and FQNEAQ (reference sequence). The ends were cut back, 0 bases at V and 2 bases at J, with 6 bases in the middle. This CDR3 contains 14 residues. CDR3 in amino acids: CASSLAISTDTQYF. In DNA form, the CDR3 reads TGTGCCAGCAGCTTAGCAATTTCCACAGATACGCAGTATTTT.

In its sample, this clone was seen a few times. The rearrangement links TRBV7-9 to TRBJ1-5; D unresolved. The CDR3 extends over 12 amino acids. Germline V gives CDR1 SEHNR, CDR2 FQNEAQ (reference sequence). Trimming pared 1 base from V and 7 bases from J, leaving 5 bases between. This chain's CDR3 is CASSLEAQPQHF. In DNA, the CDR3 is TGTGCCAGCAGCTTAGAGGCGCAGCCCCAGCATTTT.

The V call is TRBV18, the J call TRBJ1-3, with 7 bases identical to TRBD1. Germline-derived CDR1 and CDR2 are KGHSH and LQKENI. The ends lost 6 bases at V and 2 bases at J; junction bases unmatched: 4. The CDR3 loop spans 14 amino acids. This CDR3 reads CASSLTGTGNTIYF. The CDR3 region has the DNA TGTGCCAGCTCCCTGACAGGGACTGGAAACACCATATATTTT. The whole variable domain, remainder taken from reference TRBV18 and TRBJ1-3, is NAGVMQNPRHLVRRRGQEARLRCSPMKGHSHVYWYRQLPEEGLKFMVYLQKENIIDESGMPKERFSAEFPKEGPSILRIQQVVRGDSAAYFCASSLTGTGNTIYFGEGSWLTVV.

Only one count was recorded for this clone. The CDR3 DNA follows: TGTGCCAGCAGTTACGGTCGGCCGGTGGGCCGCGGAGAGCTGTTTTTT. This codes for CASSYGRPVGRGELFF. V and J are TRBV6-5 and TRBJ2-2, with D unclear. The germline gives CDR1 MNHEY, CDR2 SVGAGI. The V end lost 2 bases, the J end lost 11 bases, and 21 bases lay between the germline ends. The CDR3 totals 16 residues.

The chain carries TRBV18 and TRBJ1-4; the match to TRBD1 covers 7 bases. J gave up 4 bases and V 3 bases, and 8 bases lay outside the gene matches. The germline gives CDR1 KGHSH, CDR2 LQKENI. The CDR3 totals 16 residues. The CDR3 DNA is TGTGCCAGCTCACCGGCGGGGACAGCTAGTAATGAAAAACTGTTTTTT. As protein: CASSPAGTASNEKLFF. The complete variable domain, with remaining parts taken from reference TRBV18 and TRBJ1-4, reads NAGVMQNPRHLVRRRGQEARLRCSPMKGHSHVYWYRQLPEEGLKFMVYLQKENIIDESGMPKERFSAEFPKEGPSILRIQQVVRGDSAAYFCASSPAGTASNEKLFFGSGTQLSVL.

The chain links TRBV30 to TRBJ2-4; D might be TRBD2 (5 bases). V lost 0 bases and J 0 bases, leaving 12 bases between the germline ends. The CDR3 loop spans 16 amino acids. Germline V gives CDR1 GTSNPN, CDR2 SVGIG (reference sequence). The CDR3 sequence: CAWSVRTGLAKNIQYF. The CDR3 nucleotides are TGTGCCTGGAGTGTACGGACGGGGTTAGCCAAAAACATTCAGTACTTC.

The genes are TRBV7-2 and TRBJ2-6; TRBD2 aligns across 7 bases. V gave up 0 bases and J gave up 1 base; unmatched junction bases: 6. CDR1 and CDR2 (germline): SGHTA, FQGNSA. The CDR3 runs 18 residues. The CDR3 spells CASSLARLARSGANVLTF. CDR3 in DNA: TGTGCCAGCAGCTTAGCCAGACTAGCTCGGTCTGGGGCCAACGTCCTGACTTTC.

The chain has TRBV27 and TRBJ1-4; D is possibly TRBD1 (6 bases). Between the trimmed V and J ends, which lost 7 bases and 4 bases, there was a span of 16 bases. Germline CDR1 is MNHEY and CDR2 is SMNVEV (reference sequence). This CDR3 is 15 amino acids long. CDR3 DNA: TGTGCCAGCAAGAGACAGGAACGGGGTAATGAAAAACTGTTTTTT. It translates to CASKRQERGNEKLFF.

The chain employs TRBV5-6 and TRBJ2-1; D remains unclear. CDR3 size: 12 residues. Germline V gene data show CDR1 as SGHDT and CDR2 as YYEEEE. V dropped 3 bases and J dropped 6 bases, with 7 bases sitting between them. CDR3 sequence reads: CASSSLRNEQFF. The CDR3 DNA follows: TGTGCCAGCAGCTCCCTTCGCAATGAGCAGTTCTTC. Looking up the rest from reference TRBV5-6 and TRBJ2-1 gives the full variable domain: DAGVTQSPTHLIKTRGQQVTLRCSPKSGHDTVSWYQQALGQGPQFIFQYYEEEERQRGNFPDRFSGHQFPNYSSELNVNALLLGDSALYLCASSSLRNEQFFGPGTRLTVL.

J is TRBJ2-2 and V is TRBV18, with TRBD1 identical over 9 bases. The junction had 4 bases not matched to a gene; V was cut back by 3 bases and J by 8 bases. Germline CDR1 KGHSH, CDR2 LQKENI. The CDR3 runs to 14 residues. The CDR3 DNA reads as TGTGCCAGCTCACCCGGACAGGGGACAGGGGAGCTGTTTTTT. Its translation: CASSPGQGTGELFF.

This clone appeared a single time. The J gene is TRBJ1-3, the V gene TRBV29-1, with 8 bases matching TRBD1. Trimming removed 5 bases from V and 3 bases from J; junction bases left unmatched: 6. The CDR3 runs 14 residues. Germline V lookup: CDR1 SQVTM, CDR2 ANQGSEA. The CDR3, as DNA: TGCAGCGTTAAGGCAGGGGGCCGTGGAAACACCATATATTTT. Translation gives CSVKAGGRGNTIYF.

This chain connects TRBV6-5 to TRBJ2-7; no firm D call. This CDR3 spans 12 amino acids. CDR1 is MNHEY and CDR2 is SVGAGI in the germline V gene. V was trimmed by 2 bases and J by 9 bases, leaving 11 bases between them. The CDR3 is CASSYASGGQYF. The CDR3 DNA follows: TGTGCCAGCAGTTACGCCTCCGGCGGGCAGTACTTC.

The rearrangement joins TRBV2 to TRBJ1-1, with D tentatively TRBD1 (5 bases). The CDR3 is 14 residues long. Trimming stripped 7 bases from V and 2 bases from J, with 14 bases between. Germline CDR1 SNHLY, CDR2 FYNNEI. CDR3 nucleotide sequence: TGTGCCAGCACTATACTAGGGGCTAACACTGAAGCTTTCTTT. As protein: CASTILGANTEAFF.

Written as DNA, the CDR3 is TGCGCCAGCAGCTTGGGGGGGGCTGAGACCCAGTACTTC. Amino acid sequence: CASSLGGAETQYF. The V and J genes are TRBV5-1 and TRBJ2-5; the D call may be TRBD1 or TRBD2 (6 bases each). Germline-derived CDR1 and CDR2 are SGHRS and YFSETQ. There are 13 residues in the CDR3. The V end lost 0 bases, the J end lost 5 bases, and 8 bases lay between the germline ends.

This chain connects TRBV9 to TRBJ2-1; D is possibly TRBD1 (6 bases). Trimming left V 0 bases short and J 6 bases short, with 13 bases between. The germline CDR1 and CDR2 sequences are SGDLS and YYNGEE. There are 15 residues in the CDR3. The CDR3 DNA reads as TGTGCCAGCAGCGTAGTACAGGGTGGAGGCAATGAGCAGTTCTTC. It yields the protein CASSVVQGGGNEQFF.

The rearrangement joins TRBV7-2 to TRBJ1-3; D is unresolved. The CDR3 totals 13 residues. Trimming cost V 4 bases and J 3 bases, with 7 bases left between them. Germline assignment: CDR1 SGHTA and CDR2 FQGNSA. Here the CDR3 reads CASSYSRGNTIYF. CDR3 nucleotides: TGTGCCAGCAGCTATAGCCGTGGAAACACCATATATTTT.

The genes are TRBV5-1 and TRBJ2-3, with D possibly TRBD1 on 6 matching bases. Germline-derived CDR1 and CDR2 are SGHRS and YFSETQ. This CDR3 is built from 18 residues. Trimming took 0 bases from V and 0 from J, leaving 17 bases between them. In nucleotides, the CDR3 is TGCGCCAGCAGCTTGGGGCCCAGGGGTATTCTTAGCACAGATACGCAGTATTTT. Translation: CASSLGPRGILSTDTQYF.

The chain employs TRBV5-1 and TRBJ1-2, with D maybe TRBD1 (5 bases). Germline lookup yields CDR1 SGHRS and CDR2 YFSETQ. V lost 4 bases and J lost 6, with 19 bases in between. CDR3 length equals 15 residues. The CDR3 DNA reads TGCGCCAGCAGCCTAGATACCTCCGGGGCGCATGGCTACACCTTC. Translated: CASSLDTSGAHGYTF.

The chain joins TRBV12-5 to TRBJ2-7; D perhaps matches TRBD1 (5 bases). This CDR3 is 12 amino acids long. Per the germline V gene, CDR1 is LGHNT and CDR2 is FRNRAP. V dropped 5 bases and J dropped 5 bases, with 10 bases sitting between them. CDR3 DNA sequence: TGTGCTAGTGGTCCGGACATTAACGAGCAGTACTTC. This codes for CASGPDINEQYF.

In this sample, this clone turned up once. The J gene is TRBJ1-2, the V gene TRBV4-3; D might be TRBD1 (6 bases). The CDR3 runs to 15 residues. V was cut by 1 base and J by 3 bases, with 12 bases left in between. The V gene's germline CDR1 is LGHNA and CDR2 YSLEER. The chain's CDR3 is CASSQAVRGDYGYTF. The CDR3 DNA reads TGCGCCAGCAGCCAAGCTGTCAGGGGAGACTATGGCTACACCTTC.

This clone was observed a single time. This sequence joins TRBV7-2 and TRBJ2-2, with 9 bases identical to TRBD2. The CDR3 is 17 residues long. V shed 1 base, J shed 1 base, and the junction held 4 bases outside the gene matches. Germline V gene data show CDR1 as SGHTA and CDR2 as FQGNSA. As DNA, the CDR3 is TGTGCCAGCAGCTTAGTGTCACTAGCGGGGAACACCGGGGAGCTGTTTTTT. As protein: CASSLVSLAGNTGELFF.

This chain joins TRBV6-5 and TRBJ1-1, with 7 bases identical to TRBD1. V shed 5 bases and J 1 base; nucleotides not matched to a gene: 1. Germline V CDR1 and CDR2: MNHEY, SVGAGI. The CDR3 consists of 13 residues. Here the CDR3 reads CASSRTGNTEAFF. The DNA of the CDR3 is TGTGCCAGCAGTCGGACAGGGAACACTGAAGCTTTCTTT.

The chain has TRBV5-6 and TRBJ2-7; 8 bases are shared with TRBD2. There are 14 residues in the CDR3. The germline gives CDR1 SGHDT, CDR2 YYEEEE. The V segment lost 2 bases and the J segment 7 bases; nucleotides outside the gene matches: 8. As DNA, the CDR3 is TGTGCCAGCAGCTTACGTAGCGGGACCGTAGAGCAGTACTTC. Translating gives CASSLRSGTVEQYF.

There are a few counts of this clone. V and J are TRBV7-9 and TRBJ2-5; no clear D. Trimming removed 0 bases from V and 5 bases from J, with 7 bases in between. CDR1 is SEHNR, CDR2 FQNEAQ, per germline (reference sequence). The CDR3 is made up of 13 amino acids. CDR3: CASSLARLETQYF. As DNA, the CDR3 is TGTGCCAGCAGCTTAGCGCGGTTGGAGACCCAGTACTTC.